The 19 T cell receptor beta chains given below trace back to one sample, sequenced in a study of blood T cells in healthy people across ages. Alongside a J-beta primer mix, a sample-barcoded 5' primer served in a second PCR lasting about 7 to 11 cycles. TCRdb itself ran the 5' RACE reads through MiXCR, one entry per CDR3 protein. This table holds 700,000 to 850,000 distinct CDR3 sequences, 53% found once. Sequences were obtained from blood. All receptors come from an elderly man in good health.

This clonotype was seen only a few times. This chain connects TRBV2 to TRBJ2-7; weak D call: TRBD1 (5 bases). The V end was cut by 3 bases, the J end by 5 bases, with 14 bases between. Germline CDR1 SNHLY, CDR2 FYNNEI. The CDR3 runs to 14 residues. CDR3 sequence: CASSESGLAHEQYF. The CDR3 region has the DNA TGTGCCAGCAGTGAGTCAGGGTTGGCCCACGAGCAGTACTTC.

This clonotype was seen a handful of times. This may come from a read error, since a much larger clone is one base off. The rearrangement links TRBV7-3 to TRBJ2-2, with 10 bases fitting TRBD1. The V gene's germline CDR1 is SGHTA and CDR2 FQGTGA. The CDR3 runs to 16 residues. CDR3 amino acids: CAGSQTTGGVPGELFF. For the CDR3, the DNA is TGTGCCGGCAGCCAAACGACAGGGGGCGTCCCCGGGGAGCTGTTTTTT.

The chain has TRBV28 and TRBJ2-7; D unresolved. V was shortened by 1 base and J by 3 bases, with 22 bases between the two germline ends. The CDR3 is made up of 18 amino acids. Germline values: CDR1 MDHEN, CDR2 SYDVKM. CDR3 loop: CASSLFWPDKGTGYEQYF. For the CDR3, the DNA is TGTGCCAGCAGTTTATTTTGGCCCGACAAAGGTACGGGCTACGAGCAGTACTTC.

The V gene is TRBV7-2, the J gene TRBJ2-1; TRBD2 matches 11 bases. The J call may be in error: the DNA end matches TRBJ2-7 better. The CDR3 totals 14 residues. Germline V gene sequence: CDR1 SGHTA, CDR2 FQGNSA. CDR3 nucleotide sequence: TGTGCCAGCAGCTCTAGCGGGAGGCACAATGAGCAGTACTTC. Translated: CASSSSGRHNEQYF.

This clonotype was observed a handful of times. The chain recombines TRBV5-1 with TRBJ2-5, with TRBD1 matching 7 bases. V was clipped by 7 bases and J by 5 bases; unmatched bases: 14. This CDR3 is built from 15 residues. Germline V gene sequence: CDR1 SGHRS, CDR2 YFSETQ. The CDR3 protein is CASDLGDRDVETQYF. CDR3 DNA: TGCGCCAGCGACCTGGGAGACAGGGACGTTGAGACCCAGTACTTC.

The J gene is TRBJ2-2, the V gene TRBV3-1; no reliable D call. CDR3 length equals 15 residues. Per germline, CDR1 LGHDT and CDR2 YNNKEL (reference sequence). V was cut by 5 bases and J by 1 base, with 11 bases left in between. The CDR3 loop reads CASSAYPENTGELFF. DNA of the CDR3: TGTGCCAGCAGCGCGTATCCAGAGAACACCGGGGAGCTGTTTTTT.

The chain has TRBV29-1 and TRBJ2-1, with D possibly being TRBD1 or TRBD2 (5 bases each). The V gene's germline CDR1 is SQVTM and CDR2 ANQGSEA. V lost 4 bases to trimming and J lost 0 bases, with 16 bases between them. The CDR3 extends over 16 amino acids. CDR3 amino acids: CSVVGSGRSSYNEQFF. CDR3 DNA sequence: TGCAGCGTTGTGGGTTCGGGGCGCAGCTCCTACAATGAGCAGTTCTTC.

This rearrangement joins TRBV4-1 to TRBJ2-4; maybe TRBD1 (6 bases). The DNA matches TRBJ2-7 better at its end, which makes the J call doubtful. The CDR3 covers 15 residues. Germline assignment: CDR1 MGHRA and CDR2 YSYEKL. The CDR3 sequence: CASSQGQTGTHEQYF. As DNA, the CDR3 is TGCGCCAGCAGCCAAGGACAGACAGGAACCCACGAGCAGTACTTC.

In its sample, this clonotype was seen a few times. The chain uses TRBV4-1 and TRBJ2-7; TRBD1 agrees at 7 bases. Trimming took 1 base from V and 3 from J; bases not matched to a gene: 15. CDR3 length: 18 residues. Germline V gene lookup returns CDR1 MGHRA and CDR2 YSYEKL. CDR3 loop: CASSQGAQGDKFRYEQYF. The DNA for the CDR3 is TGCGCCAGCAGCCAAGGTGCGCAGGGGGACAAATTTCGCTACGAGCAGTACTTC.

The V and J genes are TRBV12-3 or TRBV12-4 and TRBJ2-3, with D possibly being TRBD2 (6 bases). The germline V and J ends were trimmed by 3 bases and 1 base, with 11 bases remaining between them. The length of the CDR3 is 15 residues. Here the CDR3 DNA reads TGTGCCAGCAGTTTCGGGGGAGGAGGCACAGATACGCAGTATTTT. Amino acid sequence: CASSFGGGGTDTQYF.

This clonotype was observed once. The chain uses TRBV3-1 and TRBJ1-5; D is ambiguous. Germline loops: CDR1 LGHDT, CDR2 YNNKEL (reference sequence). Trimming took 1 base from V and 4 from J, leaving 11 bases between them. The CDR3 length is 15 residues. The CDR3 spells CASSQGPAANQPQHF. DNA for the CDR3: TGTGCCAGCAGCCAAGGACCCGCGGCGAATCAGCCCCAGCATTTT.

The chain has TRBV20-1 and TRBJ2-3; 7 bases align to TRBD1. The germline V gene encodes CDR1 DFQATT and CDR2 SNEGSKA (reference sequence). This CDR3 region has 15 residues. V was pared by 0 bases and J by 2 bases, with 5 bases of the junction left unmatched. Here the CDR3 DNA reads TGCAGTGCTAGAGAAATGGGACAGACCACAGATACGCAGTATTTT. Its translation is CSAREMGQTTDTQYF.

The gene calls are TRBV6-4 and TRBJ1-1; weak D call: TRBD1 (6 bases). The CDR3 contains 13 residues. Germline CDR1 is MRHNA and CDR2 is SNTAGT. Trimming stripped 6 bases from V and 5 bases from J, with 13 bases between. As DNA, the CDR3 is TGTGCCAGCAGGCAGGGACACGGAACTGAAGCTTTCTTT. Amino acids: CASRQGHGTEAFF.

The chain joins TRBV18 to TRBJ2-6; 8 nucleotides agree with TRBD2. Germline V gene sequence: CDR1 KGHSH, CDR2 LQKENI. Trimming at V came to 3 bases and at J to 2 bases, leaving 15 bases not matched to a gene. The CDR3 has 20 residues. As DNA, the CDR3 is TGTGCCAGCTCACCTGACAGCCGTCGAACTAGCGGACCTGGGGCCAACGTCCTGACTTTC. Protein product: CASSPDSRRTSGPGANVLTF.

The chain has TRBV29-1 and TRBJ1-2; 7 nucleotides match TRBD1. CDR1 is SQVTM, CDR2 ANQGSEA, per germline. The CDR3 totals 12 residues. V gave up 8 bases and J gave up 4 bases; unmatched junction bases: 7. The CDR3 DNA sequence: TGCAGCTCTACAGGGGTTGGCTATGGCTACACCTTC. Translation: CSSTGVGYGYTF. The full variable domain, with the rest looked up from reference TRBV29-1 and TRBJ1-2, is SAVISQKPSRDICQRGTSLTIQCQVDSQVTMMFWYRQQPGQSLTLIATANQGSEATYESGFVIDKFPISRPNLTFSTLTVSNMSPEDSSIYLCSSTGVGYGYTFGSGTRLTVV.

The CDR3 is CASSLVVQTYNEQFF. DNA of the CDR3: TGTGCCAGCAGCTTAGTTGTACAAACCTACAATGAGCAGTTCTTC. V usage is TRBV7-2 and J usage is TRBJ2-1, with D hard to call. In germline, CDR1 is SGHTA, CDR2 FQGNSA. The V end was cut by 1 base, the J end by 2 bases, with 9 bases between. CDR3 size: 15 residues. Full variable domain (rest looked up from reference TRBV7-2 and TRBJ2-1): GAGVSQSPSNKVTEKGKDVELRCDPISGHTALYWYRQSLGQGLEFLIYFQGNSAPDKSGLPSDRFSAERTGGSVSTLTIQRTQQEDSAVYLCASSLVVQTYNEQFFGPGTRLTVL.

This clonotype was seen once. The chain combines TRBV5-1 with TRBJ2-5, with D perhaps matching TRBD1 (6 bases). Trimming stripped 0 bases from V and 5 bases from J, with 17 bases between. CDR3 length equals 16 residues. The V gene's germline CDR1 is SGHRS and CDR2 YFSETQ. CDR3 bases: TGCGCCAGCAGCTTGGGAGTGGGGGCCGTTAGGGAGACCCAGTACTTC. This translates into CASSLGVGAVRETQYF.

This chain joins TRBV3-1 and TRBJ2-7; 7 bases match TRBD1. V was clipped by 4 bases and J by 10 bases; unmatched bases: 10. This CDR3 spans 13 amino acids. In germline, CDR1 is LGHDT, CDR2 YNNKEL (reference sequence). The CDR3 is CASSPSVEGAQYF. In DNA form, the CDR3 reads TGTGCCAGCAGCCCGAGCGTCGAGGGGGCCCAGTACTTC.

This clonotype appeared a few times. This chain links TRBV28 with TRBJ2-7, with unresolved D. Germline loops: CDR1 MDHEN, CDR2 SYDVKM. This CDR3 contains 12 residues. The ends were cut back, 6 bases at V and 3 bases at J, with 9 bases in the middle. For the CDR3, the DNA is TGTGCCAGCAGCGGACGGTACTACGAGCAGTACTTC. Its translation is CASSGRYYEQYF.